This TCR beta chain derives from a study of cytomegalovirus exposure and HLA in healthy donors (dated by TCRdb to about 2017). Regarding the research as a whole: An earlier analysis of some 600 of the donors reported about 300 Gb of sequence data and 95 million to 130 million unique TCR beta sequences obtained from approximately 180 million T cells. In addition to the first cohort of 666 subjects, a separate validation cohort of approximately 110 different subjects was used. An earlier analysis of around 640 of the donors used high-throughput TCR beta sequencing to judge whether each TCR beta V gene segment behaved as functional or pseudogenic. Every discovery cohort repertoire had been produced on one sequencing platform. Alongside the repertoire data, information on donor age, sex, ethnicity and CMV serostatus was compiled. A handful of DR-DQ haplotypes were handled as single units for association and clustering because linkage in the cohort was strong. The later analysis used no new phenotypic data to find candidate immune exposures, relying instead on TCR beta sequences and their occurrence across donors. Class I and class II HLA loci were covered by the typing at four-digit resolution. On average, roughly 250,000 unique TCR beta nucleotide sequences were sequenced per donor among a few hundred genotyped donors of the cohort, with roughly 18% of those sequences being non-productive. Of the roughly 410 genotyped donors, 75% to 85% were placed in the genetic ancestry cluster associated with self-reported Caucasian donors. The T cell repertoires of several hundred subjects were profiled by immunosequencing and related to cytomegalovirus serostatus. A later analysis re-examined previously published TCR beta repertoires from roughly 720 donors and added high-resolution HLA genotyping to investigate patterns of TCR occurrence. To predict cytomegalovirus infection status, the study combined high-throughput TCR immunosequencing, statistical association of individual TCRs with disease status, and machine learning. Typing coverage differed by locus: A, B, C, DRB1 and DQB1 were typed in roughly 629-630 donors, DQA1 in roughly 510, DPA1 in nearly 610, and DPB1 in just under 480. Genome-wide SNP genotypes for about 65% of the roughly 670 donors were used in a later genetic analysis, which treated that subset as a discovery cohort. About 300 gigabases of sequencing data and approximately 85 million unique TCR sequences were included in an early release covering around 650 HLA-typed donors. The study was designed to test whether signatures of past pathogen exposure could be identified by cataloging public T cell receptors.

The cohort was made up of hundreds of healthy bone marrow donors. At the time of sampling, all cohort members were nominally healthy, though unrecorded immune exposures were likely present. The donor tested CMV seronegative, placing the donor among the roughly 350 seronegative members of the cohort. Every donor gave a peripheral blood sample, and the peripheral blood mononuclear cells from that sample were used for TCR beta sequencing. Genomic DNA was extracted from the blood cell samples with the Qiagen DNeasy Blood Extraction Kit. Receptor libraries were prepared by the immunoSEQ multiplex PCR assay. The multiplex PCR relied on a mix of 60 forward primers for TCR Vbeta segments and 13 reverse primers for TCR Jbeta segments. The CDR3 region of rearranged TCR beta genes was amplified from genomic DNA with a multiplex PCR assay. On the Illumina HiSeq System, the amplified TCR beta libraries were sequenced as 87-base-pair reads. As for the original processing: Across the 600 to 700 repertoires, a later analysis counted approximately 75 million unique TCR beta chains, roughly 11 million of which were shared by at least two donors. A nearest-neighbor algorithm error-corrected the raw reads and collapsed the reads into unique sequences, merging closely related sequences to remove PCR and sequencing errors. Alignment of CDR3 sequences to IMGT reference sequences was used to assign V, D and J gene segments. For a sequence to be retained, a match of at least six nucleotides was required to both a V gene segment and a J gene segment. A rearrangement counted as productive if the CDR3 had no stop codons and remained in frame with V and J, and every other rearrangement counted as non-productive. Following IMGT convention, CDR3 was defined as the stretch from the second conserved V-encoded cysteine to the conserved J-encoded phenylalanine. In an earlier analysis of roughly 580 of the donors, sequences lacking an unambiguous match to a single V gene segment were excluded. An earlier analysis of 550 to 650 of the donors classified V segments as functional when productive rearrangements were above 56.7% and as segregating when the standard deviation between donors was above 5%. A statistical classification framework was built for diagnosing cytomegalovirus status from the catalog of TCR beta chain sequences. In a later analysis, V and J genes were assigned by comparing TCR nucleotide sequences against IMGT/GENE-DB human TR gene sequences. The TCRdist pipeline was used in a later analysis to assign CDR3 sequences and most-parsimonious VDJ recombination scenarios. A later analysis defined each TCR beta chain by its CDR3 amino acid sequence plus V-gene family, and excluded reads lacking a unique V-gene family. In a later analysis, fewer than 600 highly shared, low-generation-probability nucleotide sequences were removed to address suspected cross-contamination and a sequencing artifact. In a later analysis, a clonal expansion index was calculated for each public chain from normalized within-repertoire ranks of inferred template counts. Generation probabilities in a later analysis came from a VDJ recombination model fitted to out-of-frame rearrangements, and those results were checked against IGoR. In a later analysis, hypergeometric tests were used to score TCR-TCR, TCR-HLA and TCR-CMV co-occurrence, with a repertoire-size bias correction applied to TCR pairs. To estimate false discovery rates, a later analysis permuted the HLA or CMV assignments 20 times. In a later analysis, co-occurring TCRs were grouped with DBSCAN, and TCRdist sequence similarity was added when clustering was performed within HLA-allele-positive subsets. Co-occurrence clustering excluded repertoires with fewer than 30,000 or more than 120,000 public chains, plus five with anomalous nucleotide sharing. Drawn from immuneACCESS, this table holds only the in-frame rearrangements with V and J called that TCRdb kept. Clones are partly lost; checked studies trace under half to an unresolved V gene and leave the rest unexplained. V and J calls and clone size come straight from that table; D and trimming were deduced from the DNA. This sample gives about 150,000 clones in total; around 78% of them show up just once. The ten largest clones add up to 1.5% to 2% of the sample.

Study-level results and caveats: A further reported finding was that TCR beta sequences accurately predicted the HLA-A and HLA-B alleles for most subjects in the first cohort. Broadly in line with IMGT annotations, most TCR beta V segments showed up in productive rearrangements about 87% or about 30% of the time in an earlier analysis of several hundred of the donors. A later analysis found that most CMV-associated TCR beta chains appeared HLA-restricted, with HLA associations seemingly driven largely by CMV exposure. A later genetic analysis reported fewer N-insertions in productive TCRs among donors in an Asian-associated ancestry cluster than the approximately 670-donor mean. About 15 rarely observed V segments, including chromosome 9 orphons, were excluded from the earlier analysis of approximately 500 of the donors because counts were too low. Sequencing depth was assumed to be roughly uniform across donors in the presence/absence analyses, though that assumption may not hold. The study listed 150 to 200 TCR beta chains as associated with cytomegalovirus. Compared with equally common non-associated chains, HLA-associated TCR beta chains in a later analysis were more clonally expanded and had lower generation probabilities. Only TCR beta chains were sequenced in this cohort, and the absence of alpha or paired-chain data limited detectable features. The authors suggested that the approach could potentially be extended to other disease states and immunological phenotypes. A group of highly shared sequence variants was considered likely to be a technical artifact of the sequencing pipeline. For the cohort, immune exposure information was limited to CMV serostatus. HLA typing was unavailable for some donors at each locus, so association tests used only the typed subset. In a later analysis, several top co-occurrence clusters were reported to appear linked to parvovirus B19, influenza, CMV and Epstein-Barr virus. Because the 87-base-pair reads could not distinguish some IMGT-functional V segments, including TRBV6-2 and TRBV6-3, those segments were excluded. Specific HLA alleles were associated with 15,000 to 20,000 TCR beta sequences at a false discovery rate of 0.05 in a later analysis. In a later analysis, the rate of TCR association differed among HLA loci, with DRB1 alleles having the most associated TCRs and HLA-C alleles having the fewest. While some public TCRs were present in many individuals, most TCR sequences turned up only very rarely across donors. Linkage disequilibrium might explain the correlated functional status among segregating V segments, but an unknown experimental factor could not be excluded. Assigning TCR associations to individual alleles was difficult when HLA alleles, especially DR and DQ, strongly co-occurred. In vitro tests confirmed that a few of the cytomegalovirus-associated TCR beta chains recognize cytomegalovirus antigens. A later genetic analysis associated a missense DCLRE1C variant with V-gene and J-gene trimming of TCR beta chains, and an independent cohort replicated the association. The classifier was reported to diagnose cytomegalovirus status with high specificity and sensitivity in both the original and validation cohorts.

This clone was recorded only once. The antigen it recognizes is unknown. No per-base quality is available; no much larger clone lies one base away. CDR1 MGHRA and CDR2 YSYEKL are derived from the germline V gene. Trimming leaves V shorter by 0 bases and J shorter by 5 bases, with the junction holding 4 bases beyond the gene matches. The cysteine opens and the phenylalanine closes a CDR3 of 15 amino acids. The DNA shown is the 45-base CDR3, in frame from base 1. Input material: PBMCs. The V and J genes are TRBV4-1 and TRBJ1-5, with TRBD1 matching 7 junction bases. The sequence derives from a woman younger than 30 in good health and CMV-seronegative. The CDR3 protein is CASSQDPGGDQPQHF. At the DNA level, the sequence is TGCGCCAGCAGCCAAGACCCAGGGGGAGATCAGCCCCAGCATTTT.